Sequencing of this T cell receptor (beta chain) was carried out in a study of T cells and Merkel cell carcinoma outcomes (dated by TCRdb to 2020 to 2022). Turning to the overall study: In patients with Merkel cell carcinoma, researchers looked at whether the T-cell repertoire of the tumor, along with T-cell density, could predict clinical outcome.

Library prep was done by the immunoSEQ multiplex PCR assay. Drawn from immuneACCESS, this table holds only the in-frame rearrangements with V and J called that TCRdb kept. Clones are partly lost; checked studies trace under half to an unresolved V gene and leave the rest unexplained. The table for this sample lists more than 9,500 clones; nearly 97% of them were counted only once. The top ten hold more than 0.85% of the sample. V loses 4 bases, J loses 1 base, and the germline ends lie 4 bases apart. The germline V gene gives CDR1 as MNHEY and CDR2 as SVGAGI. Counted from cysteine to phenylalanine, this CDR3 has 12 amino acids. Left in the record is the CDR3 DNA by itself, 36 bases read in frame from the first base. The samples were obtained from people who had Merkel cell carcinoma. Turning to this clone: Its antigen has not been determined. Base qualities are missing; no much larger clone stands one base away.

What the study reported, not specific to this receptor: The combination of T-cell repertoire features and T-cell density was reported to predict clinical outcomes in patients with Merkel cell carcinoma.

The V and J genes are TRBV6-5 and TRBJ1-1; no D segment can be confidently identified. Sequencing was carried out using tumor tissue from Merkel cell carcinoma. The TCR sequence derives from a human donor with Merkel cell carcinoma. The CDR3 reads as follows: CASSSTNTEAFF. The DNA reads as follows: TGTGCCAGCAGTTCTACGAACACTGAAGCTTTCTTT.